These T cell receptor beta chains were read from a single sample in a study of blood T cell repertoires in COVID-19. Assay used: immunoSEQ multiplex PCR; TCRdb lists only in-frame clones, some missing. This sample has 95,000 to 100,000 clones, with 81% found just once. Sequenced sample: peripheral blood. These TCRs come from a woman older than 75 with acute or convalescent COVID-19. Each CDR3 is given without its conserved first and last residue. Size is omitted from some rows. Given values are once, few, many or a class for expanded clones.

j_call v_call clone_size cdr3_aa
TRBJ2-7 TRBV18 few ASSPGQVSYEQY
TRBJ1-1 TRBV5-5 few ASSIPTGGAAEAF
TRBJ1-1 TRBV28 - ASSSLMVGSTEAF
TRBJ2-2 TRBV27 once ASSFGAGGPPGELF
TRBJ2-5 TRBV7-9 few ASSSMVSGETQY
TRBJ1-4 TRBV18 - ASSPANVMTGGEKLF
TRBJ2-3 TRBV11-2 - ASSLGGGRVDTQY
TRBJ1-1 TRBV28 - ASSGQGVG
TRBJ1-2 TRBV18 - ASSKPGQGIYGYT
TRBJ1-2 TRBV10-3 - AISESERRSDGYT
TRBJ1-3 TRBV4-3 - ASSQESTRRYTIY
TRBJ2-5 TRBV7-9 - ASSPGVETQY
TRBJ1-4 TRBV3-1/TRBV3-2 - ASSQRQGGGEKLF
TRBJ1-2 TRBV28 - ASSAGTEANYGYT
TRBJ1-1 TRBV18 - ASSPRGETNTEAF
TRBJ1-2 TRBV9 - ASSAQESLQYGYT
TRBJ2-5 TRBV5-1 - ASSGRGRGETQY
TRBJ2-2 TRBV30 - AWSQRSAGELF
TRBJ1-5 TRBV27 - ASSPRVGGDTGAFPQH
TRBJ2-2 TRBV5-6 - ASSLLVLAGGLTGELF
TRBJ1-6 TRBV28 - ASSSYRDSSSYNSPLH
TRBJ1-1 TRBV7-2 - ASSLGSDTEAF
TRBJ1-5 TRBV6-5 - ASSLQGGNQPQH
TRBJ2-3 TRBV4-3 - ASSQAVGASGVRTDTQY
TRBJ1-2 TRBV5-6 - ASSQRDGWGYT
TRBJ1-1 TRBV5-1 - ASSRTTGKNTEAF
TRBJ1-2 TRBV14 - ASSQGRQGASQYGYT
TRBJ1-1 TRBV7-2 - ASSLMGDMNTEAF
TRBJ2-2 TRBV5-1 - ASRDQGQAGELF
TRBJ2-1 TRBV7-2 - ASSLAVTYNEQF
TRBJ1-2 TRBV30 - AWSTSGYGYT
TRBJ1-6 TRBV30 - AWSVAGRSSPLH
TRBJ2-3 TRBV6-6 - ASSRSGRGGSTDTQY
TRBJ2-7 TRBV3-1/TRBV3-2 - ASSQAGGPSYEQY
TRBJ2-7 TRBV27 - ASSSSARSYEQY
TRBJ2-2 TRBV2 - ASSVSRANTGELF
TRBJ2-5 TRBV10-3 - AISGVAGAEETQY
TRBJ1-6 TRBV4-2 - ASSQDGTGGERLH
TRBJ2-3 TRBV6-1 - ASSEQGQADTQY
TRBJ2-3 TRBV7-2 - ASSSVGTSADTQY
TRBJ2-7 TRBV9 once ASSVEWTSIYEQY
TRBJ1-5 TRBV19 - ASSRSGGSNQPQH
TRBJ1-2 TRBV11-2 - ASSSEGQGSNYGYT
TRBJ2-3 TRBV4-3 once ASSQGLRTSTDTQY
TRBJ1-6 TRBV28 - GARESNSPLH
TRBJ2-5 TRBV2 - ASGSSGGGGETQY
TRBJ1-5 TRBV4-3 - ASSAQRGQPQH
TRBJ1-2 TRBV20-1 - SASPTTPQDGYT
TRBJ1-4 TRBV6-6 - ATGTGGFELF
TRBJ1-4 TRBV28 - ASSPGGENEKLF
TRBJ2-1 TRBV7-2 - ASSLVGTSGTNEQF
TRBJ2-1 TRBV5-6 - ASSPGGGTPYNEQF
TRBJ1-4 TRBV2 - ASIPDRGSEKLF